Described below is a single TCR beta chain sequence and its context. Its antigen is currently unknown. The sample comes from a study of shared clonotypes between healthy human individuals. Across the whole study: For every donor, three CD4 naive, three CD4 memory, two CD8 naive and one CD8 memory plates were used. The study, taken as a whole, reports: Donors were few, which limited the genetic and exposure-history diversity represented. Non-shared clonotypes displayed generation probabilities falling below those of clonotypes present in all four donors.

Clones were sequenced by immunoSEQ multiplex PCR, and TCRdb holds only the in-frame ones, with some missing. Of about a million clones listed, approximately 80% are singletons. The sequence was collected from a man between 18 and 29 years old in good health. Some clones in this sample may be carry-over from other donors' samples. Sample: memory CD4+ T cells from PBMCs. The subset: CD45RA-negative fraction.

Written as DNA, the CDR3 is TGTGCCAGCAGCTTAGGGATAACTAGCACAGATACGCAGTATTTT. Its protein is CASSLGITSTDTQYF. This chain uses TRBV7-3 with TRBJ2-3; D not certain. Trimming removed 2 bases at V and 0 bases at J, with 9 bases between. CDR1 is SGHTA and CDR2 is FQGTGA in the germline V gene. The CDR3 spans 15 residues.